The clone carrying this T cell receptor beta chain was detected only once. The antigen is undetermined. The germline CDR1 and CDR2 sequences are GTSNPN and SVGIG (reference sequence). The CDR3 sequence is 13 residues long. V lost 5 bases to trimming and J lost 4 bases; unmatched junction nucleotides: 4. Profiling relied on immunoSEQ multiplex PCR, and the TCRdb table lists in-frame clones only, not all of them. The sample shows 90,000 to 120,000 clones, approximately 83% of them seen only once. These data come from a study of PD-1 blockade in mismatch repair-deficient tumors. Study summary: Enrolled about 2013-2016, patients had progressing, pretreated mismatch repair-deficient cancers of approximately 13 types.

Every patient had mismatch repair deficiency by PCR or immunohistochemistry. The TCR-sequenced patients were a few responders to pembrolizumab. Findings of the study overall: Tumor-resident clones, often undetectable pretreatment in blood, expanded then contracted after pembrolizumab.

The rearrangement joins TRBV30 to TRBJ2-3, with 9 bases matching TRBD2. The TCR originated in an adult with mismatch repair-deficient cancer. Sequences were derived from peripheral blood, sampled about 36 weeks after starting pembrolizumab. CDR3 sequence (DNA): TGTGCCTGGGCGAAGCGGGAGGCAGATACGCAGTATTTT. Translated, it gives CAWAKREADTQYF.